This T cell receptor (beta chain) originates from a study of blood T cell repertoires in COVID-19. Whole-study context: From T cells, B-cell-depleted T cells, or PBMCs came the material, which was cDNA or gDNA.

Membership in each cohort depended on participant-reported clinical history. Produced via immunoSEQ multiplex PCR; TCRdb's table is partial and in-frame only. The profile covers roughly 420,000 clones, with roughly 88% appearing a single time and more than 0.85% taken by the ten largest. The germline CDR1 and CDR2 sequences are SGHNT and YENEEA. With V trimmed by 5 bases and J by 0 bases, 10 bases remained unmatched. CDR3 length: 17 residues. V is TRBV11-3 and J is TRBJ2-1; TRBD1 agrees at 7 bases. Material for sequencing was PBMCs or T cells enriched from blood (not recorded which). This sequence was found in a woman in her twenties or thirties with acute COVID-19. The CDR3 is CASSPGDRLGSYNEQFF. The CDR3 DNA reads TGTGCCAGCAGCCCCGGGGACAGACTTGGCTCCTACAATGAGCAGTTCTTC.